This T cell receptor (beta chain) came from a study of blood T cell repertoires in COVID-19. Worth noting for this clone: The junction departs from germline at one end; a sequencing error may be responsible.

From germline, CDR1 is SSHAT and CDR2 FNYEAQ (reference sequence). The CDR3 is 17 residues long. The assay was immunoSEQ multiplex PCR, and TCRdb's table has in-frame clones only and misses some. The table includes approximately 200,000 clones, about 80% detected once. The chain carries TRBV7-7 and TRBJ1-1; 10 nucleotides agree with TRBD1. The source material was peripheral blood. The sequence was obtained from a woman aged 80 or over with COVID-19, enrolled during active disease. Written as DNA, the CDR3 is TGTGCTAGCAGCCCACCAGGACAGGGGGACTATGGCACTGAAGCTTTCTTT. Translation: CASSPPGQGDYGTEAFF.